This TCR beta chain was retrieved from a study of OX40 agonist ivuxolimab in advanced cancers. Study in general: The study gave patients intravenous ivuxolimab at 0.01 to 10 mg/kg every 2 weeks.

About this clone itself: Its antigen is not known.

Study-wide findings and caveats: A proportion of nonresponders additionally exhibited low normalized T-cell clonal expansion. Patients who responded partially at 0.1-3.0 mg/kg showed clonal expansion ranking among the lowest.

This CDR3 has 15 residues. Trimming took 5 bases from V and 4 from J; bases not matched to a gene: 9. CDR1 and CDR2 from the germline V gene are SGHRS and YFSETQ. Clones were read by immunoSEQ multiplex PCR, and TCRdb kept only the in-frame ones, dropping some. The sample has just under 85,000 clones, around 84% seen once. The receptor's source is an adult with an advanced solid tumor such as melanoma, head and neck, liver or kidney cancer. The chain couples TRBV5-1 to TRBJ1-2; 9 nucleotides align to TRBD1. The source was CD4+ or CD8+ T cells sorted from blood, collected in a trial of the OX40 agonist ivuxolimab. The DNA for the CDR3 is TGCGCCAGCAGGGCCTCCCCGGGACAGGGCTATGGCTACACCTTC. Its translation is CASRASPGQGYGYTF.